Listed below are T cell receptor beta chains from one sample, sequenced in a study of shared clonotypes between healthy human individuals. This table comes from immunoSEQ multiplex PCR, and its TCRdb copy is limited to in-frame clones, with some not included. The sample consists of about 2.1 million clones, 85% to 95% of them appearing once. Input material: naive CD8+ T cells from PBMCs. Receptors were obtained from a man between 18 and 29 years old in good health. Some clones in this sample may be carry-over from other donors' samples. Each CDR3 is given with its conserved first and last residue.

length: 14; V: TRBV19; CDR3: CASSYRGVTTEAFF
length: 17; V: TRBV2; CDR3: CASSEGQGGEGRETQYF
length: 17; V: TRBV15; CDR3: CATSPNPGQGFPYGYTF
length: 15; V: TRBV9; CDR3: CASSEAGTSNQPQHF
length: 15; V: TRBV4-3; CDR3: CASSSRTSTNEKLFF
length: 14; V: TRBV5-6; CDR3: CASILAGGYNEQFF
length: 16; V: TRBV28; CDR3: CASSLPSGMGSYEQYF
length: 15; V: TRBV4-2; CDR3: CASSQDVTGGYGYTF
length: 14; V: TRBV7-2; CDR3: CASSLRSSYNEQFF
length: 12; V: TRBV9; CDR3: CASTRNTGELFF
length: 14; V: TRBV28; CDR3: CASSFGGENTEAFF
length: 16; V: TRBV5-4; CDR3: CASSLGLAGPTGELFF
length: 15; V: TRBV9; CDR3: CASTPTGHANYGYTF
length: 14; V: TRBV7-6; CDR3: CASSFSGGTGEQFF
length: 15; V: TRBV6-6; CDR3: CASREDVRTNEKLFF
length: 14; V: TRBV28; CDR3: CASSLRGFSYEQYF
length: 15; V: TRBV19; CDR3: CASSIQQGDAGELFF
length: 18; V: TRBV28; CDR3: CASSSTYRDIGSNQPQHF
length: 15; V: TRBV28; CDR3: CASSLPSSIIYEQYF
length: 14; V: TRBV5-5; CDR3: CASSFVAVNQPQHF
length: 12; V: TRBV10-1; CDR3: CASSANFNEQFF
length: 17; V: TRBV4-3; CDR3: CASSQEAWGTMNTEAFF
length: 14; V: TRBV2; CDR3: CASRDSGTSYEQYF
length: 15; V: TRBV27; CDR3: CASSLRQGAPTEAFF
length: 16; V: TRBV5-6; CDR3: CASSPGLAGGADTQYF
length: 13; V: TRBV28; CDR3: CASSFRGTYGYTF
length: 12; V: TRBV29-1; CDR3: CSVVTGRLEQFF
length: 15; V: TRBV5-1; CDR3: CASSSTGYGTDTQYF
length: 14; V: TRBV2; CDR3: CASSDRPWDGGYTF
length: 15; V: TRBV6-5; CDR3: CASSLGTGTHNEQFF
length: 14; V: TRBV25-1; CDR3: CASSEWAGGHEQYF
length: 16; V: TRBV6-5; CDR3: CASSYSVGQSAYEQYF
length: 12; V: TRBV28; CDR3: CASSPLNSEAFF
length: 14; V: TRBV27; CDR3: CASSLMGGSGEQYF
length: 16; V: TRBV4-3; CDR3: CASSQGTSGRAYEQYF
length: 18; V: TRBV6-1; CDR3: CASSDPRQGWEGQETQYF
length: 13; V: TRBV7-9; CDR3: CASLRETSYEQYF
length: 16; V: TRBV6-1; CDR3: CASSEPPGQGEDTQYF
length: 14; V: TRBV9; CDR3: CASSEGDTTDTQYF
length: 15; V: TRBV9; CDR3: CASSVSTGYGETQYF
length: 15; V: TRBV5-6; CDR3: CASSSDRGLYNEQFF
length: 15; V: TRBV19; CDR3: CASSMHLESSYEQYF
length: 16; V: TRBV7-8; CDR3: CASSSAGTSVYNEQFF
length: 14; V: TRBV7-9; CDR3: CASSGLTGSYEQYF
length: 17; V: TRBV11-2; CDR3: CASSLDPKREFIYEQYF
length: 16; V: TRBV7-9; CDR3: CASRSSGSYEYNEQFF
length: 11; V: TRBV11-2; CDR3: CASSSPREQYF
length: 14; V: TRBV7-9; CDR3: CASSLGISTDTQYF
length: 15; V: TRBV7-9; CDR3: CASSPRGRDYYEQYF
length: 15; V: TRBV7-3; CDR3: CASSLYDVGYNEQFF
length: 15; V: TRBV4-1; CDR3: CASSQAISGNTEAFF
length: 14; V: TRBV9; CDR3: CASNPQGSGNTIYF
length: 14; V: TRBV27; CDR3: CASSLLQSNYGYTF
length: 15; V: TRBV4-1; CDR3: CASSQDGGPSQPQHF